This T cell receptor beta chain was identified in a study of identical twins. Broader study findings: Among out-of-frame alpha sequences shared by twins, low generation probability occurred in excess. Weaker excess sharing between twins was seen in beta out-of-frame sequences.

In TCRdb, the 5' RACE reads were re-called with MiXCR into one record per CDR3 protein. In the table there are approximately 680,000 distinct CDR3 sequences, about 7.1% of which are singletons. Healthy Caucasian individuals made up all the donors. This clonotype has at least ten counts. Its antigen remains unidentified. Trimming cost V 1 base and J 0 bases, with 12 bases left between them. This CDR3 has 16 amino acids. Germline CDR1 and CDR2: DFQATT and SNEGSKA (reference sequence). These data are also associated with another study on yellow fever vaccine responses in identical twins. Per that study: Twins' vaccine T cell responses were reported to seem partly convergent and partly personalized.

This chain connects TRBV20-1 to TRBJ2-2, with unresolved D. The sequence was obtained from a woman aged 18-35 years in good health. The specimen sequenced was PBMCs. CDR3 sequence (DNA): TGCAGTGCTAGAGGTGGTAGCAGTTCGAACACCGGGGAGCTGTTTTTT. Its protein is CSARGGSSSNTGELFF.